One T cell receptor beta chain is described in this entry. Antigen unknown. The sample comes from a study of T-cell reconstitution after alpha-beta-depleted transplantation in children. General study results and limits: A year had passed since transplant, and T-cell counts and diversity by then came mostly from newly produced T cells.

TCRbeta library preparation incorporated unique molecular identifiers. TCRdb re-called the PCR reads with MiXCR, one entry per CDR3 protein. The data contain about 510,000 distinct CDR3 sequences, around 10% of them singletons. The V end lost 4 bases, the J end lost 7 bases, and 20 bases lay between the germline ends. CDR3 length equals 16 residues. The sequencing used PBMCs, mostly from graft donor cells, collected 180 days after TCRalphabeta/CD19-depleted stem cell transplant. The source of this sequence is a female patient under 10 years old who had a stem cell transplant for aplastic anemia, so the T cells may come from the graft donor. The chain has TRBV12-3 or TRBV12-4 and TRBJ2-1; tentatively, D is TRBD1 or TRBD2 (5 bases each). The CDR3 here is CASSSRDRRPPNEQFF. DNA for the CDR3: TGTGCCAGCAGTTCTCGGGACCGAAGACCCCCAAATGAGCAGTTCTTC.